The next 4 T cell receptor beta chains were all read from a single sample in a study of OX40 agonist ivuxolimab in advanced cancers. Generated by immunoSEQ multiplex PCR, the TCRdb table keeps only in-frame clones and is missing some. This repertoire shows about 55,000 clones, approximately 80% found once; its top ten account for 4% to 4.5%. The sequencing here drew on CD4+ or CD8+ T cells sorted from blood, taken in a trial of the OX40 agonist ivuxolimab. These receptors all stem from an adult with an advanced solid tumor such as melanoma, head and neck, liver or kidney cancer.

The table lists this clone with a count of one. The CDR3 is CASSLGGAYNEQFF. In nucleotides, the CDR3 is TGTGCCAGCAGTTTAGGGGGGGCCTACAATGAGCAGTTCTTC. This chain uses TRBV28 with TRBJ2-1, with 7 nucleotides matching TRBD2. The CDR3 is made up of 14 amino acids. After removal of 2 bases from V and 2 bases from J, the junction contained 0 bases not matched to a gene. Germline V lookup: CDR1 MDHEN, CDR2 SYDVKM.

In its sample, this clone was seen once. The chain recombines TRBV5-1 with TRBJ1-3; D remains ambiguous. V was clipped by 0 bases and J by 0 bases, with 7 bases between them. Per germline, CDR1 SGHRS and CDR2 YFSETQ. There are 15 residues in the CDR3. CDR3 sequence (DNA): TGCGCCAGCAGCTTGGCCGGGGACTCTGGAAACACCATATATTTT. Protein product: CASSLAGDSGNTIYF.

This clone turned up a few times. The chain joins TRBV5-4 to TRBJ2-3, with D hard to call. Deletions cut 1 base from V and 2 bases from J, with 5 bases between. The CDR3 has 13 amino acids. Germline lookup yields CDR1 SGHNT and CDR2 YYREEE (reference sequence). As DNA, the CDR3 is TGTGCCAGCAGCTTGAGACTCACAGATACGCAGTATTTT. Its translation is CASSLRLTDTQYF.

V and J are TRBV6-6 and TRBJ1-1, with 8 nucleotides matching TRBD1. Germline V gives CDR1 MNHNY, CDR2 SVGAGI (reference sequence). V gave up 6 bases and J gave up 1 base; unmatched junction bases: 10. This CDR3 comprises 16 residues. The CDR3 DNA reads as TGTGCCAGCAGGAAGCCGCGACAGGGGTCGAACACTGAAGCTTTCTTT. Amino acids: CASRKPRQGSNTEAFF.